This T cell receptor beta chain was retrieved from a study of sequential checkpoint blockade in melanoma. This clone was observed a single time. The method was immunoSEQ multiplex PCR; TCRdb's version includes in-frame clones alone and lacks a portion of them. The sample includes under 20,000 clones, over 70% of them seen just once. Treatment defined: randomized to nivolumab then ipilimumab (arm A) or the reverse (arm B). Germline V gives CDR1 MDHEN, CDR2 SYDVKM. V lost 2 bases to trimming and J lost 5 bases, with 13 bases between them. CDR3 length equals 14 residues. The chain joins TRBV28 to TRBJ2-7, with D possibly TRBD1 on 6 matching bases. The origin of this receptor is a human donor with melanoma. The sample consisted of CD8+ T cells sorted from blood (inferred from file names), taken from a patient given nivolumab and ipilimumab in sequence. DNA for the CDR3: TGTGCCAGCAGTTTAGAAGCCAAGGGGGACGAGCAGTACTTC. Protein product: CASSLEAKGDEQYF.